A selection of T cell receptor beta chains follows, all from one sample in a study of regulatory T cells in long-lasting Graves disease. TCRdb passed the multiplex PCR reads through MiXCR, listing each CDR3 protein once. Among hundreds of thousands of distinct CDR3 sequences listed, about 16% were seen once. The same data also went into a second study, on T cells in Graves' hyperthyroidism and ophthalmopathy.

Sample: peripheral blood mononuclear cells (PBMCs), taken at new diagnosis, from a patient treated with antithyroid drugs. These receptors were obtained from a woman aged 35-65 years with Graves disease. Each CDR3 is given with its conserved first and last residue. The D gene is left open where the match is weak. The listing skips clone size in some rows; elsewhere it reads once, few, many or a size class.

V	length	size	D	J	DNA	CDR3
TRBV9	16	few	NA	TRBJ1-1	TGTGCCAGCAGCGTAGGTTCCCAAGGGCCGAACACTGAAGCTTTCTTT	CASSVGSQGPNTEAFF
TRBV7-9	14	many	NA	TRBJ2-2	TGTGCCAGCAGCTTAGATGGTCTCCCCGGGGAGCTGTTTTTT	CASSLDGLPGELFF
TRBV30	12	many	NA	TRBJ2-1	TGTGCCTGGAGTGTTGGAAGAGCTGAGCAGTTCTTC	CAWSVGRAEQFF
TRBV7-9	13	few	NA	TRBJ2-1	TGTGCCAGCAGCTTACCGAGACTTGGTGAGCAGTTCTTC	CASSLPRLGEQFF
TRBV28	13	many	NA	TRBJ1-1	TGTGCCAGCAGCCCAGGGAATGCAATGAGGGCTTTCTTT	CASSPGNAMRAFF
TRBV7-8	15	many	NA	TRBJ1-1	TGTGCCAGCAGCCCCCTCGGGATATCGAACACTGAAGCTTTCTTT	CASSPLGISNTEAFF
TRBV11-2	19	many	TRBD2	TRBJ2-3	TGTGCCAGCAGCTTAGATACTAGCGGGGGGGCAATCCGGACAGATACGCAGTATTTT	CASSLDTSGGAIRTDTQYF
TRBV6-1	16	few	TRBD2	TRBJ2-5	TGTGCCAGCAGGGACCTAGCGGGGGGGATCCAAGAGACCCAGTACTTC	CASRDLAGGIQETQYF
TRBV27	14	NA	NA	TRBJ1-2	TGTGCCAGCAGGCTCGCTGGGCCTAACTATGGCTACACCTTC	CASRLAGPNYGYTF
TRBV28	12	many	NA	TRBJ2-1	TGTGCCAGCAGTTTAGAGCGGAAGGTATGGTTCTTC	CASSLERKVWFF
TRBV20-1	16	many	NA	TRBJ2-3	TGCAGTGCTAGAGATCGCAGCGGGTCTAGCACAGATACGCAGTATTTT	CSARDRSGSSTDTQYF
TRBV6-1	14	many	NA	TRBJ1-2	TGTGCCAGCAGTGAAGGGCGGAACACATATGGCTACACCTTC	CASSEGRNTYGYTF
TRBV9	15	NA	NA	TRBJ1-2	TGTGCCAGCAGCGCATGGACAGATCCCCGGAAAGGCTACACCTTC	CASSAWTDPRKGYTF
TRBV5-1	15	NA	TRBD2	TRBJ2-7	TGCGCCAGCAGCTTGGAGACTAGCGGGGTCTACGAGCAGTACTTC	CASSLETSGVYEQYF
TRBV2	14	many	TRBD1	TRBJ2-7	TGTGCCAGCAGCCCTGGCAGGGGGCTTAACGAGCAGTACTTC	CASSPGRGLNEQYF
TRBV12-3/TRBV12-4	17	many	NA	TRBJ2-3	TGTGCCAGCACCGCATTAGTTCAGATTCCTAGCACAGATACGCAGTATTTT	CASTALVQIPSTDTQYF
TRBV24-1	13	NA	NA	TRBJ2-7	TGTGCCACCAGTGACACCACCAGGGACGAGCAGTACTTC	CATSDTTRDEQYF
TRBV4-1	16	NA	TRBD1	TRBJ2-2	TGCGCCAGCAGCCCGAAGACAGGGTCGAACACCGGGGAGCTGTTTTTT	CASSPKTGSNTGELFF
TRBV20-1	12	NA	NA	TRBJ2-5	TGCAGTGCTAGACGACTAGGGGAGACCCAGTACTTC	CSARRLGETQYF
TRBV12-3/TRBV12-4	15	many	NA	TRBJ1-2	TGTGCCAGCAGCCCCGGGCCCCGGGTGGGCTATGGCTACACCTTC	CASSPGPRVGYGYTF
TRBV11-3	14	many	NA	TRBJ2-1	TGTGCCAGCAGCTTCACCGCTAGCCGGGAGGAGCAGTTCTTC	CASSFTASREEQFF
TRBV27	14	many	TRBD1	TRBJ1-5	TGTGCCAGCGGGGAGACAGGGATGGTGCAGCCCCAGCATTTT	CASGETGMVQPQHF
TRBV29-1	14	NA	NA	TRBJ1-3	TGCAGCGTTGAAGATCTTCCACAGGGAAACACCATATATTTT	CSVEDLPQGNTIYF
TRBV3-1	18	many	NA	TRBJ1-1	TGTGCCAGCAGCCAACATGGGCAGGGGCGTTACGGTGGCACTGAAGCTTTCTTT	CASSQHGQGRYGGTEAFF
TRBV7-2	17	few	TRBD2	TRBJ2-7	TGTGCCAGCAGCTTAGCGCGTACAACTAGCGGGCTCTACGAGCAGTACTTC	CASSLARTTSGLYEQYF
TRBV10-3	14	many	NA	TRBJ1-1	TGTGCCATCAGTGACCGGGACACTTACACTGAAGCTTTCTTT	CAISDRDTYTEAFF
TRBV7-3	16	NA	NA	TRBJ2-1	TGTGCCAGCAGCATCCTCCCTGTTGGGCCATACAATGAGCAGTTCTTC	CASSILPVGPYNEQFF
TRBV19	14	few	NA	TRBJ1-2	TGTGCCAGTAGTCGCATCGATGTACACTATGGCTACACCTTC	CASSRIDVHYGYTF
TRBV6-1	15	few	TRBD2	TRBJ2-1	TGTGCCAGCAGGGGCCTAGCGGGGGGGCCGGATGAGCAGTTCTTC	CASRGLAGGPDEQFF
TRBV19	15	NA	TRBD1	TRBJ1-2	TGTGCCAGTAGTATCATGGGACAGGGGGCGAGTGGCTACACCTTC	CASSIMGQGASGYTF
TRBV10-3	19	many	TRBD2	TRBJ2-5	TGTGCCATCAGTGCGGGACTAGCGGGGGGCTCGGCGTACCAAGAGACCCAGTACTTC	CAISAGLAGGSAYQETQYF
TRBV20-1	12	NA	NA	TRBJ1-6	TGCAGTGCTCTTGACGGGGATTCACCCCTCCACTTT	CSALDGDSPLHF
TRBV20-1	13	few	TRBD1	TRBJ1-1	TGCAGTGCTAAACGACAGGGGAACACTGAAGCTTTCTTT	CSAKRQGNTEAFF
TRBV25-1	18	NA	TRBD2	TRBJ2-3	TGTGCCAGCAGTGATATAGTCGGACTAGCGGGCAGCGGAGATACGCAGTATTTT	CASSDIVGLAGSGDTQYF
TRBV19	20	few	NA	TRBJ1-5	TGTGCCAGTAGTTCACCCGAAACCGTGTGGGTAGGGAAGGGTGATCAGCCCCAGCATTTT	CASSSPETVWVGKGDQPQHF
TRBV6-1	14	NA	NA	TRBJ1-4	TGTGCCAGCAGTGAAGTTAGGGTGTTTGAAAAACTGTTTTTT	CASSEVRVFEKLFF
TRBV5-5	13	NA	NA	TRBJ1-4	TGTGCCAGCAGCTTGGCTTCGGGTGAAAAACTGTTTTTT	CASSLASGEKLFF
TRBV7-3	16	few	NA	TRBJ1-5	TGTGCCAGCAGCCCCGGGACATCTCATAGCAATCAGCCCCAGCATTTT	CASSPGTSHSNQPQHF
TRBV12-3/TRBV12-4	14	many	NA	TRBJ2-3	TGTGCCAGCAGTTTAGCGGGGCTCCGAGATACGCAGTATTTT	CASSLAGLRDTQYF
TRBV7-2	13	many	NA	TRBJ2-5	TGTGCCAGCAGCGCGGGGTATTCCGAGACCCAGTACTTC	CASSAGYSETQYF
TRBV30	14	many	NA	TRBJ1-2	TGTGCCTGGAGTGTACAAGGGCCTAACTATGGCTACACCTTC	CAWSVQGPNYGYTF
TRBV7-9	16	once	NA	TRBJ2-2	TGTGCCAGCAGCCCTCAACACAGGGTGGGGATCGGGGAGCTGTTTTTT	CASSPQHRVGIGELFF
TRBV13	15	few	NA	TRBJ1-1	TGTGCCAGCAGCAAGACCGGGAGCCTGAACACTGAAGCTTTCTTT	CASSKTGSLNTEAFF
TRBV29-1	12	many	TRBD2	TRBJ2-7	TGCAGCGTGGGACTAGCGGGTTACGAGCAGTACTTC	CSVGLAGYEQYF
TRBV12-3/TRBV12-4	16	NA	NA	TRBJ1-5	TGTGCCAGCAGCCCTAGGACAGTATATAGCAATCAGCCCCAGCATTTT	CASSPRTVYSNQPQHF
TRBV30	13	few	TRBD1	TRBJ1-4	TGTGCCTGGAGGCAGACAGGGGCTGAAAAACTGTTTTTT	CAWRQTGAEKLFF
TRBV4-1	16	NA	NA	TRBJ2-1	TGCGCCAGCAGCCAAGATCTCGGAACGGGCCTCAATGAGCAGTTCTTC	CASSQDLGTGLNEQFF
TRBV10-2	13	few	NA	TRBJ1-1	TGCGCCAGCGAATTCCGGTTGGGCACTGAAGCTTTCTTT	CASEFRLGTEAFF
TRBV27	15	many	NA	TRBJ2-3	TGTGCCAGCCACGCCTTGGTCGGGTCCTTAGATACGCAGTATTTT	CASHALVGSLDTQYF
TRBV28	14	many	NA	TRBJ1-1	TGTGCCAGCACCCTTAGGGGGGGGAGGACTGAAGCTTTCTTT	CASTLRGGRTEAFF
TRBV9	16	many	TRBD1	TRBJ1-2	TGTGCCAGCAGCCCTCAAGCCGACAGGGGCATCTATGGCTACACCTTC	CASSPQADRGIYGYTF
TRBV12-3/TRBV12-4	12	many	NA	TRBJ2-7	TGTGCCAGCAGGTGGGGACGATCTGAGCAGTACTTC	CASRWGRSEQYF
TRBV11-2	13	many	NA	TRBJ2-1	TGTGCCAGCAGCTCAAGACTAGTTGTTGAGCAGTTCTTC	CASSSRLVVEQFF